Listed here are 5 T cell receptor beta chains from one sample, sequenced in a study of blood T cell repertoires in COVID-19. The method was immunoSEQ multiplex PCR; TCRdb's version includes in-frame clones alone and lacks a portion of them. Here the sample spans about 64,000 clones, about nine tenths being singletons. The source material was peripheral blood. The origin of the receptors is a man in his forties or fifties with active COVID-19.

The rearrangement links TRBV5-1 to TRBJ1-4; 8 bases are a match to TRBD1. CDR1 SGHRS and CDR2 YFSETQ come from the germline V gene. This CDR3 has 15 residues. J lost 10 bases, V lost 0 bases, and 8 bases had no gene match. In DNA, the CDR3 is TGCGCCAGCAGCTTGGCCGGACAGGGTAGAGGAAAACTGTTTTTT. The encoded protein is CASSLAGQGRGKLFF.

This clone was recorded a few times. V usage is TRBV5-1 and J usage is TRBJ1-3; 8 bases match TRBD1. J lost 2 bases, V lost 3 bases, and 4 bases had no gene match. The CDR3 totals 15 residues. CDR1 is SGHRS and CDR2 is YFSETQ in the germline V gene. The CDR3 nucleotides are TGCGCCAGCAGCTCGACAGGGGAGGCTGGAAACACCATATATTTT. Its protein is CASSSTGEAGNTIYF.

The chain recombines TRBV14 with TRBJ2-3; tentative D call: TRBD2 (6 bases). Trimming took 3 bases from V and 2 from J, leaving 12 bases between them. The CDR3 spans 15 residues. Germline V CDR1 and CDR2: SGHDN, FVKESK. The CDR3 nucleotides read TGTGCCAGCAGCCATTGGGCGGGACCCACAGATACGCAGTATTTT. Protein: CASSHWAGPTDTQYF.

The chain couples TRBV18 to TRBJ1-1, with 8 nucleotides matching TRBD1. Germline CDR1 KGHSH, CDR2 LQKENI. The CDR3 runs 16 residues. V shed 6 bases and J 1 base; nucleotides not matched to a gene: 10. CDR3 bases: TGTGCCAGCTCCCGCCGACAGGGGAGAGGGAACACTGAAGCTTTCTTT. It specifies CASSRRQGRGNTEAFF.

About this clone itself: Mismatch with germline at one junction end may stem from a read error. This sample includes further DNA sequences coding for the same CDR3. V is TRBV7-3 and J is TRBJ2-1, with 13 bases that match TRBD2. The CDR3 is 15 residues long. Germline CDR1 and CDR2: SGHTA and FQGTGA. CDR3 sequence (DNA): TGTGCCAGCAGCCTAACTAGCGGGGGGGGGAATGAGCAGTTCTTC. Translated: CASSLTSGGGNEQFF.